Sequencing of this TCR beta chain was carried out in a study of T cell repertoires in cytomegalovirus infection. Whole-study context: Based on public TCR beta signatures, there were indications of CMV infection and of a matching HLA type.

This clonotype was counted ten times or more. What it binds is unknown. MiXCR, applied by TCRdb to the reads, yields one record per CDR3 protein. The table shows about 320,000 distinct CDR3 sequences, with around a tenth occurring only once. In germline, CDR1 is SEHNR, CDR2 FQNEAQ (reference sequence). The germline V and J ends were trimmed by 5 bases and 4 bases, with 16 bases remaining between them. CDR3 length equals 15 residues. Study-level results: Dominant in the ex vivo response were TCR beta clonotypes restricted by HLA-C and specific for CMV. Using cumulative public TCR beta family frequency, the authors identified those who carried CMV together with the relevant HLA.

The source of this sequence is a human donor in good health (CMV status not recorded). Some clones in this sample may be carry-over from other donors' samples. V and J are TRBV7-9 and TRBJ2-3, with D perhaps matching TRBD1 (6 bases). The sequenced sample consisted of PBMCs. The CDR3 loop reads CASSTRARGPDTQYF. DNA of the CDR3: TGTGCCAGCAGCACCCGCGCCAGGGGACCAGATACGCAGTATTTT.